The rows below give T cell receptor beta chains drawn from one sample of a study of glioma-infiltrating T cells. Using its own MiXCR run on the multiplex PCR reads, TCRdb lists one record per CDR3 protein. The table shows approximately 190,000 distinct CDR3 sequences, with around 32% occurring only once. The sample taken for sequencing was glioma tissue, nonneoplastic brain tissue, or PBMCs (not recorded which). The receptors shown here come from a human donor with low-grade glioma or glioblastoma, undergoing nonglioma brain surgery, or in good health (not recorded which). Both conserved end residues are trimmed from each CDR3.

V: TRBV29-1
CDR3: SVEVSRGNEQF

V: TRBV7-2
CDR3: ASSPQPNTDTQY

V: TRBV7-6
CDR3: ASSSHSQETQY

V: TRBV7-2
CDR3: ASSQQPSGSGSYNEQF

V: TRBV27
CDR3: ASSLNYDEVYYGYT

V: TRBV4-1
CDR3: ASRDPQGYEQY

V: TRBV28
CDR3: ATLRRNEQF

V: TRBV7-2
CDR3: ASTSRGRTQY

V: TRBV7-3
CDR3: ASSLQQNTEAF

V: TRBV29-1
CDR3: SVEGVAETQY

V: TRBV7-2
CDR3: ASSLTRFNIQY

V: TRBV27
CDR3: ASSLLSELSYNEQF

V: TRBV4-1
CDR3: ASSQESIITGGLF

V: TRBV20-1
CDR3: SATPQSSSGANVLT

V: TRBV12-5
CDR3: ASGLGAKGTQY

V: TRBV6-1
CDR3: AGSPLGTYSPLH

V: TRBV7-2
CDR3: ASSEIQGFGNTIY